One and the same sample provided the 20 T cell receptor beta chains below, sequenced in a study of breast tumors, draining lymph nodes, adjacent tissues (dated by TCRdb to about 2016). Libraries were prepared through multiplex PCR. The run used an Illumina HiSeq 2000. The raw public reads went through TCRdb reprocessing: fastp at Q25, MiXCR clone calling, in-frame beta chains kept. All rows with the same CDR3 protein become a single entry with the most common DNA and genes. Here the sample has 13,000 or so distinct CDR3 sequences; approximately 60% occur a single time. The ten top clones hold roughly 49% of the sample. The source material was tumor-adjacent breast tissue. The receptors here all came from a female donor with breast cancer. Some clones in this sample may be carry-over from other donors' samples.

This clonotype was picked up many times. This chain joins TRBV20-1 and TRBJ2-4; TRBD1 agrees at 7 bases. CDR1 and CDR2 from the germline V gene are DFQATT and SNEGSKA (reference sequence). The CDR3 length is 16 residues. V shed 0 bases, J shed 6 bases, and the junction held 11 bases outside the gene matches. The chain's CDR3 is CSAREPGTDIRNIQYF. The CDR3 nucleotides read TGCAGTGCTAGAGAGCCCGGGACAGATATACGAAACATTCAGTACTTC.

This clonotype occurred once. At one end the junction does not follow the germline gene, possibly because of a read error. CDR3 in amino acids: CASSGGGNTDTQYF. DNA for the CDR3: TGTGCCAGCAGCGGGGGGGGCAACACAGATACGCAGTATTTT. The rearrangement joins TRBV5-1 to TRBJ2-3; TRBD2 matches at 10 bases. CDR3 size: 14 residues. Germline V gene sequence: CDR1 SGHRS, CDR2 YFSETQ.

The chain employs TRBV15 and TRBJ2-5; TRBD2 matches 8 bases. The V segment lost 3 bases and the J segment 2 bases; nucleotides outside the gene matches: 2. CDR3 size: 14 residues. Looked up from germline, CDR1 is LNHNV and CDR2 is YYDKDF (reference sequence). CDR3 sequence: CATSSPGGQETQYF. The CDR3, as DNA: TGTGCCACCAGCAGCCCGGGGGGGCAAGAGACCCAGTACTTC.

Within the sample, this clonotype is medium-sized. The rearrangement links TRBV6-5 to TRBJ1-2, with D possibly being TRBD1 (6 bases). The germline CDR1 and CDR2 sequences are MNHEY and SVGAGI. V gave up 6 bases and J gave up 7 bases, with 12 bases separating them. The CDR3 contains 12 residues. CDR3 sequence (DNA): TGTGCCAGCAGACTACAGGGATTTGGCTACACCTTC. This gives the protein CASRLQGFGYTF.

V usage is TRBV24-1 and J usage is TRBJ1-2; D is undetermined. With 4 bases removed from V and 6 bases from J, the gap between germline ends came to 8 bases. Looked up from germline, CDR1 is KGHDR and CDR2 is SFDVKD. The CDR3 loop spans 12 amino acids. CDR3 protein: CATSDRSDGYTF. CDR3 DNA: TGTGCCACCAGTGACAGGTCTGATGGCTACACCTTC.

This chain links TRBV7-2 with TRBJ1-2; tentatively, D is TRBD1 (5 bases). The CDR3 is made up of 12 amino acids. The germline V gene has CDR1 SGHTA and CDR2 FQGNSA. V shed 3 bases and J shed 3 bases, with 5 bases lying between them. CDR3 residues: CASSFRDYGYTF. CDR3 DNA sequence: TGTGCCAGCAGCTTCAGGGACTATGGCTACACCTTC. The whole variable domain, remainder taken from reference TRBV7-2 and TRBJ1-2, is GAGVSQSPSNKVTEKGKDVELRCDPISGHTALYWYRQSLGQGLEFLIYFQGNSAPDKSGLPSDRFSAERTGGSVSTLTIQRTQQEDSAVYLCASSFRDYGYTFGSGTRLTVV.

This clonotype was counted between two and nine times. The genes are TRBV5-1 and TRBJ2-3, with D hard to call. The CDR3 contains 15 residues. Germline assignment: CDR1 SGHRS and CDR2 YFSETQ. V lost 0 bases and J 4 bases, leaving 12 bases between the germline ends. CDR3 residues: CASSLAPATPDTQYF. Written as DNA, the CDR3 is TGCGCCAGCAGCTTGGCACCAGCCACACCAGATACGCAGTATTTT.

This clonotype was counted a few times. The V gene is TRBV12-3 or TRBV12-4, the J gene TRBJ2-1; D is ambiguous. V was clipped by 11 bases and J by 0 bases, with 11 bases between them. The length of the CDR3 is 13 residues. The chain's CDR3 is CASTENSYNEQFF. The DNA for the CDR3 is TGTGCCTCCACAGAGAACTCCTACAATGAGCAGTTCTTC.

This sequence joins TRBV30 and TRBJ1-3; D unresolved. CDR3 length: 16 residues. V was shortened by 1 base and J by 4 bases, with 17 bases between the two germline ends. CDR1 is GTSNPN and CDR2 is SVGIG in the germline V gene (reference sequence). CDR3: CAWSGFEVFRGNTIYF. The CDR3 bases are TGTGCCTGGAGTGGGTTCGAGGTTTTCAGAGGAAACACCATATATTTT.

The chain uses TRBV20-1 and TRBJ2-7; 10 positions match TRBD2. CDR1 DFQATT and CDR2 SNEGSKA come from the germline V gene (reference sequence). V was pared by 0 bases and J by 7 bases, with 6 bases of the junction left unmatched. The CDR3 is 14 amino acids. CDR3 nucleotides: TGCAGTGCTAGAGAAGCGGGAGGGCCTCCGGAGCAGTACTTC. Amino acids: CSAREAGGPPEQYF.

A note on this clonotype: Its ends do not fully match the called genes, so a read error is possible. V and J are TRBV5-6 and TRBJ1-2, with D unclear. CDR1 is SGHDT, CDR2 YYEEEE, per germline. The CDR3 is made up of 13 amino acids. In nucleotides, the CDR3 is TGTGCCAGCAGCTTGGGGGGTAATTATGGCAACACCTTC. It is translated as CASSLGGNYGNTF. Full variable domain (missing parts from reference TRBV5-6 and TRBJ1-2): DAGVTQSPTHLIKTRGQQVTLRCSPKSGHDTVSWYQQALGQGPQFIFQYYEEEERQRGNFPDRFSGHQFPNYSSELNVNALLLGDSALYLCASSLGGNYGNTFGSGTRLTVV.

The chain employs TRBV7-9 and TRBJ2-7; TRBD2 matches at 7 bases. CDR1 and CDR2 (germline): SEHNR, FQNEAQ (reference sequence). This CDR3 is 14 amino acids long. With V trimmed by 7 bases and J by 0 bases, 6 bases remained unmatched. The CDR3 loop reads CASTQGEGSYEQYF. The CDR3 DNA sequence: TGTGCCAGCACCCAAGGGGAGGGCTCCTACGAGCAGTACTTC.

This clonotype has a count of ten or more. A read error may be the cause here, since a much bigger clone is one base away. The V call is TRBV5-6, the J call TRBJ2-7; a possible D gene is TRBD2 (6 bases). This CDR3 is built from 15 residues. Germline V gives CDR1 SGHDT, CDR2 YYEEEE. The V end lost 2 bases, the J end lost 2 bases, and 14 bases lay between the germline ends. As DNA, the CDR3 is TGTGCCAGCAGCTTTGGAGGGGCCCAGCCCTACGAGCAGTACTTC. It translates to CASSFGGAQPYEQYF.

This clonotype was counted many times. A much more abundant neighbour one base away suggests this may be a read error. The J gene is TRBJ2-3, the V gene TRBV7-9; 12 nucleotides align to TRBD2. From germline, CDR1 is SEHNR and CDR2 FQNEAQ (reference sequence). This CDR3 has 17 residues. In DNA form, the CDR3 reads TGTGCCAGCAGCCCCAAACGACTAGCGGGAGTGGTAGATCCGCAGTATTTT. Protein product: CASSPKRLAGVVDPQYF. Together with reference TRBV7-9 and TRBJ2-3, the CDR3 gives the full variable domain: DTGVSQNPRHKITKRGQNVTFRCDPISEHNRLYWYRQTLGQGPEFLTYFQNEAQLEKSRLLSDRFSAERPKGSFSTLEIQRTEQGDSAMYLCASSPKRLAGVVDPQYFGPGTRLTVL.

CDR3 region: CASIPSGQRHQPQHF. In DNA, the CDR3 is TGTGCCAGTATTCCCTCGGGACAGCGCCATCAGCCCCAGCATTTT. This chain connects TRBV19 to TRBJ1-5, with 7 bases lining up with TRBD1. The ends lost 7 bases at V and 5 bases at J; junction bases unmatched: 11. In germline, CDR1 is LNHDA, CDR2 SQIVND (reference sequence). The CDR3 totals 15 residues.

This clonotype showed up just once. The chain uses TRBV24-1 and TRBJ2-3, with D unclear. V shed 0 bases and J shed 1 base, with 13 bases lying between them. Germline V gives CDR1 KGHDR, CDR2 SFDVKD. The CDR3 sequence is 17 residues long. The CDR3 loop is CATSDLPRTDGTDTQYF. The CDR3 bases are TGTGCCACCAGTGATTTGCCAAGGACGGACGGCACAGATACGCAGTATTTT.

The rearrangement uses TRBV12-3 or TRBV12-4 and TRBJ2-3; D is perhaps TRBD2 (6 bases). Trimming pared 2 bases from V and 2 bases from J, leaving 11 bases between. CDR3 size: 15 residues. The CDR3 bases are TGTGCCAGCAGTTTAAGGGCGGGAAACACAGATACGCAGTATTTT. It specifies CASSLRAGNTDTQYF.

This clonotype appeared many times. The J gene is TRBJ1-5, the V gene TRBV10-2; 7 bases line up with TRBD1. The CDR3 covers 15 residues. Germline V gene data show CDR1 as WSHSY and CDR2 as SAAADI. Trimming cost V 3 bases and J 2 bases; bases outside gene matches: 4. The CDR3 DNA sequence: TGCGCCAGCAGTGACTCAACAGGGGGCAATCAGCCCCAGCATTTT. Encoded protein: CASSDSTGGNQPQHF.

The V and J genes are TRBV5-1 and TRBJ2-2, with TRBD2 as a possible D gene (6 bases). The CDR3 totals 13 residues. Germline V gives CDR1 SGHRS, CDR2 YFSETQ. Trimming removed 4 bases from V and 5 bases from J, with 9 bases in between. The CDR3 loop reads CASSPGTTGELFF. CDR3 bases: TGCGCCAGCAGCCCCGGGACTACCGGGGAGCTGTTTTTT.

The chain combines TRBV20-1 with TRBJ2-3; possible D gene TRBD2, 7 bases. Germline V gene data show CDR1 as DFQATT and CDR2 as SNEGSKA (reference sequence). V was shortened by 3 bases and J by 5 bases, with 15 bases between the two germline ends. The CDR3 contains 14 residues. CDR3 in DNA: TGCAGTGCTAGTTTAGGGGGGAGGGGAGATACGCAGTATTTT. It specifies CSASLGGRGDTQYF.